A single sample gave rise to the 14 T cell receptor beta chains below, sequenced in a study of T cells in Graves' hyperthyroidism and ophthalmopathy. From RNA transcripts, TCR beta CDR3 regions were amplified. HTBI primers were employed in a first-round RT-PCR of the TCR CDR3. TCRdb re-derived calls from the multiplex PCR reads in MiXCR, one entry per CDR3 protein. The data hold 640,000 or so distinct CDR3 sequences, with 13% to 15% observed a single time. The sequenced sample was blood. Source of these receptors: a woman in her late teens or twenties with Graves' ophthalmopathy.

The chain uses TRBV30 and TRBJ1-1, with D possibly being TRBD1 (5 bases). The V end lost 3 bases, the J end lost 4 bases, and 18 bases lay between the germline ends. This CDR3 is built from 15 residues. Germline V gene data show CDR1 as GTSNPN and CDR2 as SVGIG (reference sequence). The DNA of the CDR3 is TGTGCCTGGAGGCTACTTCAGGGTGCGTCCACTGAAGCTTTCTTT. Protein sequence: CAWRLLQGASTEAFF.

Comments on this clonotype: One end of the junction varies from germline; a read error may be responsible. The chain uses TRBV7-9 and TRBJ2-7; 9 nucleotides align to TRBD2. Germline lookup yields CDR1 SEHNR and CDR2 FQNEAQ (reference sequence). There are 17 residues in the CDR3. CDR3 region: CASSQDARLAGTYEQYF. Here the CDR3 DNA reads TGCGCCAGCAGCCAAGATGCCCGGCTAGCGGGAACCTACGAGCAGTACTTC.

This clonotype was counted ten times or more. CDR3 in amino acids: CASYPRPSRRAYEQYF. The CDR3 DNA sequence: TGTGCCAGCTATCCTCGTCCCTCGCGCAGGGCCTACGAGCAGTACTTC. The chain recombines TRBV28 with TRBJ2-7, with D possibly being TRBD1 (5 bases). Trimming left V 8 bases short and J 2 bases short, with 22 bases between. This CDR3 contains 16 residues. CDR1 MDHEN and CDR2 SYDVKM come from the germline V gene.

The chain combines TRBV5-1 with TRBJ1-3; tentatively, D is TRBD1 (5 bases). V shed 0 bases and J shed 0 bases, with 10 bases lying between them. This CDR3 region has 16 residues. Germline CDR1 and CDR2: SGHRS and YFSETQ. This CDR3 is CASSLGQTFSGNTIYF. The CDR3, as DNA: TGCGCCAGCAGCTTGGGACAGACCTTCTCTGGAAACACCATATATTTT.

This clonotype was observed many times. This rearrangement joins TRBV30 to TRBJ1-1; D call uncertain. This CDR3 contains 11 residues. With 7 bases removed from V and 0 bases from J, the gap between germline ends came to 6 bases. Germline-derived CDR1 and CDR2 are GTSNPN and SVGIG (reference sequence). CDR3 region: CALSLNTEAFF. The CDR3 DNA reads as TGTGCCTTAAGCTTGAACACTGAAGCTTTCTTT.

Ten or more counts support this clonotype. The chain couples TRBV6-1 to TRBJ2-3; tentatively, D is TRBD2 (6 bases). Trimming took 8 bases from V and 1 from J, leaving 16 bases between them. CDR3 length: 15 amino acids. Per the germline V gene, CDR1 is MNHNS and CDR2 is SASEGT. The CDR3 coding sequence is TGTGCCAGCGGGAGAGGGGAGGCCGGCACAGATACGCAGTATTTT. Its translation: CASGRGEAGTDTQYF.

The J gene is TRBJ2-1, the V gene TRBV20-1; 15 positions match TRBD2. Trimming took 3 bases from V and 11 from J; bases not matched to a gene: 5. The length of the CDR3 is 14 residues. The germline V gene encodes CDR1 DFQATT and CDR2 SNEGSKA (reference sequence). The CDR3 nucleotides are TGCAGTGCTAGGGGACTAGCGGGAGGCCGAAAGCAGTTCTTC. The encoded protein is CSARGLAGGRKQFF.

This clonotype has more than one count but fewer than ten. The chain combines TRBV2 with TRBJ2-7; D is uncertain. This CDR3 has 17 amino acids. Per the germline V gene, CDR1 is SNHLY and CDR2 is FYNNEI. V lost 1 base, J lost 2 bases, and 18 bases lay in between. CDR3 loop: CASSEGGWGSDAYEQYF. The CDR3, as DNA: TGTGCCAGCAGTGAAGGCGGATGGGGTTCGGACGCCTACGAGCAGTACTTC. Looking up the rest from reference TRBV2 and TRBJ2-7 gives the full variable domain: EPEVTQTPSHQVTQMGQEVILRCVPISNHLYFYWYRQILGQKVEFLVSFYNNEISEKSEIFDDQFSVERPDGSNFTLKIRSTKLEDSAMYFCASSEGGWGSDAYEQYFGPGTRLTVT.

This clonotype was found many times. The CDR3 here is CASSYGWAEQFF. The CDR3 DNA reads TGTGCCAGCAGTTACGGTTGGGCCGAGCAGTTCTTC. The rearrangement uses TRBV6-5 and TRBJ2-1; D not certain. This CDR3 comprises 12 residues. CDR1 and CDR2 (germline): MNHEY, SVGAGI. Trimming stripped 2 bases from V and 10 bases from J, with 9 bases between.

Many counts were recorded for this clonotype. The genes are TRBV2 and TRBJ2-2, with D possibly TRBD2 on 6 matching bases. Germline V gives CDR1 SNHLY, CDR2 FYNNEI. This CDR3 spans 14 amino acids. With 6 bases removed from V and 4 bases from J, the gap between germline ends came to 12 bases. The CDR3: CASRMDYTTGELFF. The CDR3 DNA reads TGTGCCAGCAGGATGGACTATACCACCGGGGAGCTGTTTTTT.

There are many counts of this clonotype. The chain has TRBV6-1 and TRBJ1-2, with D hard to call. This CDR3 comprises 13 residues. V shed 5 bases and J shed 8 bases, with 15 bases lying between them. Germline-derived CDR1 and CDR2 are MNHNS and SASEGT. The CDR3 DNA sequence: TGTGCCAGCAGTATCACCCCCCGGGAGGGCTACACCTTC. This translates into CASSITPREGYTF.

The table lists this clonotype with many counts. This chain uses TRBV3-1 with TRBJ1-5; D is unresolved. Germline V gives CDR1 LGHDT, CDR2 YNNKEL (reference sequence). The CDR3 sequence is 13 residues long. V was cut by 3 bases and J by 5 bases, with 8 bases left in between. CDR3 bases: TGTGCCAGCAGCCAGGGCGTAGATCAGCCCCAGCATTTT. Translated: CASSQGVDQPQHF. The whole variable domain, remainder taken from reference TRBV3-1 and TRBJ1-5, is DTAVSQTPKYLVTQMGNDKSIKCEQNLGHDTMYWYKQDSKKFLKIMFSYNNKELIINETVPNRFSPKSPDKAHLNLHINSLELGDSAVYFCASSQGVDQPQHFGDGTRLSIL.

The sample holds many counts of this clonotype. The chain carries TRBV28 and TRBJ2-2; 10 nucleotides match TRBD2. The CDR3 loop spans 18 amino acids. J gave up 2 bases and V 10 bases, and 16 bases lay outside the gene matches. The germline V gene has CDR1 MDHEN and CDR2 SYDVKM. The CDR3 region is CATEPWIKRGGNTGELFF. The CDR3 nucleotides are TGTGCCACCGAGCCATGGATAAAGCGGGGGGGAAACACCGGGGAGCTGTTTTTT. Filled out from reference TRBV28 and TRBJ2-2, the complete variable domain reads DVKVTQSSRYLVKRTGEKVFLECVQDMDHENMFWYRQDPGLGLRLIYFSYDVKMKEKGDIPEGYSVSREKKERFSLILESASTNQTSMYLCATEPWIKRGGNTGELFFGEGSRLTVL.

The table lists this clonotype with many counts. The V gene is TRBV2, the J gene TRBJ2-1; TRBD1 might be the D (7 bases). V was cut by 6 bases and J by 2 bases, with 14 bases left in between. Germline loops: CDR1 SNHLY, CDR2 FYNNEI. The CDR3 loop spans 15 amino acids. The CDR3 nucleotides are TGTGCCAGCAGCCACAGGGGAGGCACCTACAATGAGCAGTTCTTC. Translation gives CASSHRGGTYNEQFF.